The 14 T cell receptor beta chains listed next were all sequenced from one sample in a study of blood T cell repertoires in COVID-19. TCRdb's copy holds only in-frame clones and misses some; the assay was immunoSEQ multiplex PCR. Of 500,000 to 600,000 clones in the sample, approximately 91% are singletons; the top ten hold about 8.2%. The specimen sequenced was peripheral blood. The receptors stem from a woman aged 50 to 60 with COVID-19, enrolled during active disease.

This rearrangement joins TRBV5-1 to TRBJ2-2; D might be TRBD2 (5 bases). The CDR3 extends over 14 amino acids. Trimming stripped 7 bases from V and 1 base from J, with 11 bases between. CDR1 is SGHRS and CDR2 is YFSETQ in the germline V gene. The CDR3 nucleotides are TGCGCCAGCTTTGAAGGAGGGAACACCGGGGAGCTGTTTTTT. Encoded protein: CASFEGGNTGELFF.

The chain uses TRBV4-1 and TRBJ2-6; 8 bases match TRBD1. Per the germline V gene, CDR1 is MGHRA and CDR2 is YSYEKL. The CDR3 covers 17 residues. J lost 2 bases, V lost 4 bases, and 7 bases had no gene match. In DNA form, the CDR3 reads TGCGCCAGCAGCCCCTCGCCAGGGGGCACTGGGGCCAACGTCCTGACTTTC. As protein: CASSPSPGGTGANVLTF.

This clone was detected only once. The J gene is TRBJ2-6, the V gene TRBV28; D perhaps matches TRBD1 (5 bases). The V gene lost 7 bases and the J gene lost 0 bases, with 10 bases spanning the gap. This CDR3 is 15 amino acids long. The germline V gene has CDR1 MDHEN and CDR2 SYDVKM. The DNA of the CDR3 is TGTGCCAGCATTAAACAGGACTCTGGGGCCAACGTCCTGACTTTC. Amino acids: CASIKQDSGANVLTF.

This chain uses TRBV30 with TRBJ1-6; 9 bases are shared with TRBD1. The CDR3 has 12 residues. Looked up from germline, CDR1 is GTSNPN and CDR2 is SVGIG (reference sequence). Losses at the gene ends were 7 bases for V and 11 bases for J; bases not matched to a gene: 6. CDR3 in amino acids: CAFGTGSTPLHF. CDR3 in DNA: TGTGCCTTCGGGACAGGGTCGACACCCCTCCACTTT.

The gene calls are TRBV23-1 and TRBJ2-5, with 8 nucleotides matching TRBD1. TRBV23-1 is treated as an ORF (open reading frame) with a function not yet certain. The V gene end was trimmed by 4 bases and the J gene end by 3 bases; junction bases not matched to a gene: 1. This CDR3 contains 13 residues. CDR3 amino acids: CASSPDREETQYF. CDR3 in DNA: TGCGCCAGCAGTCCGGACAGGGAAGAGACCCAGTACTTC.

The CDR3 sequence: CASSELGGLEPQHF. CDR3 DNA: TGTGCCAGCAGTGAACTTGGCGGTTTGGAGCCCCAGCATTTT. The gene calls are TRBV2 and TRBJ1-5; D not resolved. V lost 2 bases and J lost 8, with 13 bases in between. This CDR3 spans 14 amino acids. CDR1 and CDR2 (germline): SNHLY, FYNNEI.

This clone was seen a single time. This chain joins TRBV7-8 and TRBJ2-7; possible D gene TRBD2, 6 bases. The CDR3 spans 14 residues. Germline CDR1 SGHVS, CDR2 FQNEAQ. Trimming took 0 bases from V and 1 from J, leaving 7 bases between them. CDR3 sequence (DNA): TGTGCCAGCAGCTTAGCGCGGGGTTCCTACGAGCAGTACTTC. Its protein product is CASSLARGSYEQYF.

The V gene is TRBV27, the J gene TRBJ1-2, with a possible D match to TRBD1 (5 bases). CDR1 is MNHEY, CDR2 SMNVEV, per germline (reference sequence). V dropped 3 bases and J dropped 3 bases, with 14 bases sitting between them. The CDR3 loop spans 15 amino acids. CDR3 sequence: CASSLGQGLYYGYTF. As DNA, the CDR3 is TGTGCCAGCAGTTTGGGGCAGGGATTATACTATGGCTACACCTTC.

V usage is TRBV24-1 and J usage is TRBJ2-5; 8 bases fit TRBD2. Per the germline V gene, CDR1 is KGHDR and CDR2 is SFDVKD. The CDR3 loop spans 14 amino acids. The ends lost 9 bases at V and 2 bases at J; junction bases unmatched: 7. CDR3 in DNA: TGTGCCACCGCGGGTAGCGGGGAACAAGAGACCCAGTACTTC. Translation gives CATAGSGEQETQYF.

This clone was observed once. The V call is TRBV10-3, the J call TRBJ1-2; perhaps TRBD1 as D (6 bases). Germline V lookup: CDR1 ENHRY, CDR2 SYGVKD. V was clipped by 3 bases and J by 12 bases, with 17 bases between them. CDR3 size: 13 residues. CDR3 sequence reads: CAISDRDTHGNTF. The CDR3, as DNA: TGTGCCATCAGTGATCGGGACACCCACGGGAACACCTTC.

The rearrangement joins TRBV3-1 (or the pseudogene TRBV3-2) to TRBJ1-1; D is possibly TRBD1 (5 bases). The CDR3 extends over 14 amino acids. Deletions cut 5 bases from V and 5 bases from J, with 15 bases between. CDR1 is LGHDT, CDR2 YNNKEL, per germline (reference sequence). CDR3 nucleotide sequence: TGTGCCAGCAGCTCCAGAACCCGGGGGACTGAAGCTTTCTTT. Translated: CASSSRTRGTEAFF.

The chain uses TRBV19 and TRBJ1-2, with TRBD1 matching 7 bases. Looked up from germline, CDR1 is LNHDA and CDR2 is SQIVND (reference sequence). CDR3 size: 14 residues. V shed 5 bases, J shed 6 bases, and the junction held 9 bases outside the gene matches. In DNA form, the CDR3 reads TGTGCCAGTAGTGCATGGACAGGAAGCAATGGCTACACCTTC. This gives the protein CASSAWTGSNGYTF.

The chain combines TRBV30 with TRBJ1-2, with D unclear. V gave up 7 bases and J gave up 0 bases, with 30 bases separating them. This CDR3 spans 19 amino acids. CDR1 and CDR2 (germline): GTSNPN, SVGIG (reference sequence). The CDR3 sequence is CAFSRYTVGRFRANYGYTF. CDR3 DNA sequence: TGTGCCTTCTCACGTTACACGGTAGGGAGATTTAGAGCTAACTATGGCTACACCTTC. Using reference TRBV30 and TRBJ1-2 for the parts outside the CDR3, the full variable domain is SQTIHQWPATLVQPVGSPLSLECTVEGTSNPNLYWYRQAAGRGLQLLFYSVGIGQISSEVPQNLSASRPQDRQFILSSKKLLLSDSGFYLCAFSRYTVGRFRANYGYTFGSGTRLTVV.

The chain uses TRBV18 and TRBJ1-5, with D perhaps matching TRBD1 (6 bases). The CDR3 loop spans 16 amino acids. V gave up 5 bases and J gave up 0 bases, with 14 bases separating them. The V gene's germline CDR1 is KGHSH and CDR2 LQKENI. CDR3 nucleotides: TGTGCCAGCTCAAGTCAAGACAGGAGTAGCAATCAGCCCCAGCATTTT. Its translation is CASSSQDRSSNQPQHF.